The next 32 T cell receptor beta chains were all read from a single sample in a study of blood T cell repertoires in COVID-19. Only in-frame clones appear in the TCRdb table, and some are missing; sequencing was by immunoSEQ multiplex PCR. Of 80,000 to 100,000 clones detected, roughly 78% appear once; the ten largest clones hold 10%. Sequenced input: peripheral blood. These TCRs come from a woman between 70 and 85 years old with acute or convalescent COVID-19.

This sequence joins TRBV11-2 and TRBJ2-3; D possibly corresponds to TRBD2 (5 bases). The CDR3 is 14 residues long. The V gene lost 4 bases and the J gene lost 2 bases, with 10 bases spanning the gap. CDR1 is SGHAT, CDR2 FQNNGV, per germline. In DNA form, the CDR3 reads TGTGCCAGCAGCTGGCGGGTGGACACAGATACGCAGTATTTT. Translation gives CASSWRVDTDTQYF.

The count of this clone is one. The chain has TRBV30 and TRBJ2-1, with unresolved D. The CDR3 is 16 amino acids. Germline assignment: CDR1 GTSNPN and CDR2 SVGIG (reference sequence). The germline V and J ends were trimmed by 1 base and 0 bases, with 13 bases remaining between them. CDR3 sequence reads: CAWSGARSSSYNEQFF. CDR3 sequence (DNA): TGTGCCTGGAGTGGGGCCAGGTCCTCCTCCTACAATGAGCAGTTCTTC.

This chain links TRBV7-2 with TRBJ2-1, with D maybe TRBD1 (5 bases). The V and J ends lost 2 bases and 4 bases respectively, with 21 bases between them. CDR3 length: 18 residues. Germline V lookup: CDR1 SGHTA, CDR2 FQGNSA. The CDR3 sequence: CASSLSPLRGPLYNEQFF. The CDR3 DNA reads TGTGCCAGCAGCTTATCTCCCTTAAGGGGCCCCCTTTACAATGAGCAGTTCTTC.

In its sample, this clone was seen a few times. The J gene is TRBJ1-2, the V gene TRBV19; weak D call: TRBD1 (6 bases). Germline CDR1 LNHDA, CDR2 SQIVND (reference sequence). V was trimmed by 3 bases and J by 4 bases, leaving 15 bases between them. The CDR3 extends over 15 amino acids. The CDR3 loop reads CASSIGRTAPYGYTF. As DNA, the CDR3 is TGTGCCAGTAGTATTGGGCGGACAGCTCCCTATGGCTACACCTTC.

The V and J genes are TRBV30 and TRBJ2-1; D may be TRBD1 (5 bases). The germline V and J ends were trimmed by 1 base and 7 bases, with 8 bases remaining between them. CDR1 is GTSNPN, CDR2 SVGIG, per germline (reference sequence). The length of the CDR3 is 12 residues. This chain's CDR3 is CAWSENRNEQFF. The DNA for the CDR3 is TGTGCCTGGAGTGAAAACAGGAATGAGCAGTTCTTC.

CDR3 bases: TGCAGCGTTGAAGAAGGCCCTCAGGGGGCGCGGGGCTACACCTTC. The encoded protein is CSVEEGPQGARGYTF. J is TRBJ1-2 and V is TRBV29-1; 8 positions agree with TRBD1. From germline, CDR1 is SQVTM and CDR2 ANQGSEA. The CDR3 consists of 15 residues. V trimming: 0 bases; J trimming: 8 bases; junction bases outside the gene matches: 11.

The chain combines TRBV12-3 or TRBV12-4 with TRBJ2-7; D might be TRBD2 (5 bases). V was shortened by 4 bases and J by 4 bases, with 8 bases between the two germline ends. CDR3 length: 12 amino acids. The CDR3 DNA reads as TGTGCCAGCAGTTACGGGGTTTACGAGCAGTACTTC. It is translated as CASSYGVYEQYF.

This clone was recorded only once. This chain links TRBV23-1 with TRBJ2-7, with 9 bases fitting TRBD2. TRBV23-1 is an ORF; its function is uncertain. Trimming removed 0 bases from V and 2 bases from J; junction bases left unmatched: 5. This CDR3 spans 16 amino acids. The CDR3, as DNA: TGCGCCAGCAGTCAATCTGGCGGGAGGGCAACCTACGAGCAGTACTTC. Its protein is CASSQSGGRATYEQYF.

The rearrangement links TRBV7-8 to TRBJ1-2; TRBD1 might be the D (6 bases). The CDR3 sequence is 16 residues long. Germline V gene lookup returns CDR1 SGHVS and CDR2 FQNEAQ. Trimming took off 1 base at V and 1 base at J, with 13 bases between the two ends. The CDR3 reads CASSLVGGKGNYGYTF. Written as DNA, the CDR3 is TGTGCCAGCAGCTTAGTAGGGGGAAAGGGTAACTATGGCTACACCTTC.

The chain links TRBV27 to TRBJ2-7, with 10 bases matching TRBD1. J gave up 4 bases and V 6 bases, and 6 bases lay outside the gene matches. The CDR3 is made up of 14 amino acids. Germline V gene sequence: CDR1 MNHEY, CDR2 SMNVEV (reference sequence). CDR3 region: CASRTGTGAYEQYF. CDR3 nucleotides: TGTGCCAGCAGGACCGGGACAGGGGCGTACGAGCAGTACTTC.

The chain employs TRBV27 and TRBJ2-7; 11 nucleotides match TRBD2. Germline values: CDR1 MNHEY, CDR2 SMNVEV (reference sequence). V lost 2 bases and J lost 2; bases outside the gene matches: 2. This CDR3 has 15 residues. This CDR3 is CASSLISGGAYEQYF. In nucleotides, the CDR3 is TGTGCCAGCAGTTTAATTAGCGGGGGGGCCTACGAGCAGTACTTC.

V usage is TRBV11-3 and J usage is TRBJ2-1; 13 nucleotides align to TRBD2. The CDR3 is 15 residues long. Germline loops: CDR1 SGHNT, CDR2 YENEEA. Trimming took 5 bases from V and 7 from J; bases not matched to a gene: 5. The CDR3 bases are TGTGCCAGCAGCCTAGGGACTAGCGGGATGAATGAGCAGTTCTTC. Amino acids: CASSLGTSGMNEQFF.

This chain joins TRBV5-4 and TRBJ2-5, with TRBD1 as a possible D gene (5 bases). V lost 0 bases to trimming and J lost 1 base, with 7 bases between them. From germline, CDR1 is SGHNT and CDR2 YYREEE (reference sequence). The length of the CDR3 is 14 residues. The CDR3: CASSLADTQETQYF. In DNA, the CDR3 is TGTGCCAGCAGCTTGGCGGACACCCAAGAGACCCAGTACTTC.

The rearrangement uses TRBV13 and TRBJ2-1, with 9 bases that match TRBD1. Germline V gene sequence: CDR1 PRHDT, CDR2 FYEKMQ (reference sequence). CDR3 size: 16 residues. V lost 5 bases and J lost 2; bases outside the gene matches: 7. CDR3 sequence reads: CASSPRTGVPYNEQFF. CDR3 coding DNA: TGTGCCAGCAGCCCGAGGACAGGGGTCCCCTACAATGAGCAGTTCTTC.

The chain carries TRBV21-1 and TRBJ1-1. TRBV21-1 is designated a pseudogene. The CDR3 length is 13 residues. CDR3 DNA: TGTGCCAGCAGCGACCGGGGGAACACTGAAGCTTTCTTT. Translating gives CASSDRGNTEAFF.

The V call is TRBV6-5, the J call TRBJ2-7; 7 bases are a match to TRBD2. This CDR3 is 13 amino acids long. V dropped 10 bases and J dropped 1; count of bases not matched to a gene: 7. The V gene's germline CDR1 is MNHEY and CDR2 SVGAGI. The CDR3 sequence is CATREGLSYEQYF. The CDR3 region has the DNA TGTGCCACTAGGGAGGGGTTGTCCTACGAGCAGTACTTC.

V gene TRBV6-6 combines with J gene TRBJ2-2; D remains unclear. The CDR3 sequence is 13 residues long. Trimming cost V 6 bases and J 5 bases, with 10 bases left between them. Germline-derived CDR1 and CDR2 are MNHNY and SVGAGI (reference sequence). The CDR3 reads CASSRGPTGELFF. CDR3 nucleotides: TGTGCCAGCAGCCGCGGCCCAACCGGGGAGCTGTTTTTT.

The rearrangement uses TRBV7-6 and TRBJ2-7, with 7 bases identical to TRBD2. V lost 1 base and J lost 5; bases outside the gene matches: 17. This CDR3 contains 18 residues. Germline V CDR1 and CDR2: SGHVS, FNYEAQ. CDR3 nucleotides: TGTGCCAGCAGCTTAGGTAGTTCGGCGGGAGCCGGCAGCCACGAGCAGTACTTC. Translating gives CASSLGSSAGAGSHEQYF.

The chain carries TRBV30 and TRBJ2-2; 7 bases are a match to TRBD1. V was pared by 3 bases and J by 7 bases, with 8 bases of the junction left unmatched. This CDR3 comprises 14 residues. The germline CDR1 and CDR2 sequences are GTSNPN and SVGIG (reference sequence). The CDR3: CAWSSLQGHGELFF. CDR3 sequence (DNA): TGTGCCTGGAGCTCCCTACAGGGGCACGGGGAGCTGTTTTTT. The full variable domain, with the rest looked up from reference TRBV30 and TRBJ2-2, is SQTIHQWPATLVQPVGSPLSLECTVEGTSNPNLYWYRQAAGRGLQLLFYSVGIGQISSEVPQNLSASRPQDRQFILSSKKLLLSDSGFYLCAWSSLQGHGELFFGEGSRLTVL.

The CDR3 sequence: CASSEAWVGGYTF. The CDR3 nucleotides read TGTGCCAGCAGTGAAGCCTGGGTCGGGGGCTACACCTTC. The rearrangement links TRBV6-1 to TRBJ1-2; D remains ambiguous. V dropped 0 bases and J dropped 8 bases, with 10 bases sitting between them. CDR3 length: 13 amino acids. Germline CDR1 reads MNHNS; CDR2 reads SASEGT.

The chain couples TRBV7-9 to TRBJ2-1; 7 bases line up with TRBD2. Losses at the gene ends were 5 bases for V and 5 bases for J; bases not matched to a gene: 3. The V gene's germline CDR1 is SEHNR and CDR2 FQNEAQ (reference sequence). The CDR3 totals 13 residues. The CDR3 reads CASSPSGDNEQFF. The CDR3 DNA reads as TGTGCCAGCAGCCCAAGCGGGGACAATGAGCAGTTCTTC.

The V call is TRBV9, the J call TRBJ2-5, with a possible D match to TRBD2 (6 bases). V was cut by 3 bases and J by 5 bases, with 14 bases left in between. The CDR3 totals 14 residues. Germline V gene lookup returns CDR1 SGDLS and CDR2 YYNGEE. CDR3 protein: CASSGHRDWETQYF. The CDR3 DNA reads TGTGCCAGCAGCGGACATCGGGACTGGGAGACCCAGTACTTC.

The chain is built from TRBV2 and TRBJ2-7; 8 bases line up with TRBD1. V lost 8 bases, J lost 5 bases, and 11 bases stayed unmatched. Germline CDR1 SNHLY, CDR2 FYNNEI. The CDR3 is 14 amino acids. The CDR3 DNA reads as TGTGCCAGCCTTTCCCGGGACAGGTCTGACGAGCAGTACTTC. It is translated as CASLSRDRSDEQYF. The full variable domain, with the rest looked up from reference TRBV2 and TRBJ2-7, is EPEVTQTPSHQVTQMGQEVILRCVPISNHLYFYWYRQILGQKVEFLVSFYNNEISEKSEIFDDQFSVERPDGSNFTLKIRSTKLEDSAMYFCASLSRDRSDEQYFGPGTRLTVT.

The chain is built from TRBV16 and TRBJ1-2; D unresolved. Germline V gene data show CDR1 as KGHSY and CDR2 as FQNENV. This CDR3 contains 15 residues. Trimming left V 4 bases short and J 4 bases short, with 16 bases between. CDR3 coding DNA: TGTGCCAGCAGCCTTACCGCGGGTTTGTCCTATGGCTACACCTTC. Translating it yields CASSLTAGLSYGYTF. Complete variable domain (other parts from reference TRBV16 and TRBJ1-2): GEEVAQTPKHLVRGEGQKAKLYCAPIKGHSYVFWYQQVLKNEFKFLISFQNENVFDETGMPKERFSAKCLPNSPCSLEIQATKLEDSAVYFCASSLTAGLSYGYTFGSGTRLTVV.

The V call is TRBV6-5, the J call TRBJ2-1; 16 bases agree with TRBD2. CDR1 and CDR2 (germline): MNHEY, SVGAGI. The CDR3 runs 16 residues. The ends lost 2 bases at V and 9 bases at J; junction bases unmatched: 4. CDR3 amino acids: CASSYRGLAGGGEQFF. The CDR3 nucleotides read TGTGCCAGCAGTTACCGGGGACTAGCGGGAGGGGGTGAGCAGTTCTTC.

The chain employs TRBV6-2 or TRBV6-3 and TRBJ2-1, with TRBD2 matching over 16 bases. The CDR3 totals 19 residues. V gave up 0 bases and J gave up 5 bases; unmatched junction bases: 7. In germline, CDR1 is MNHEY, CDR2 SVGEGT. The CDR3: CASSYSGTSGRARNNEQFF. DNA of the CDR3: TGTGCCAGCAGTTACTCGGGGACTAGCGGGAGGGCCAGGAACAATGAGCAGTTCTTC.

This clone has a single count. The chain has TRBV4-3 and TRBJ2-2, with a tentative D call TRBD1 (5 bases). CDR1 is LGHNA, CDR2 YSLEER, per germline. Trimming stripped 0 bases from V and 5 bases from J, with 13 bases between. The CDR3 contains 16 residues. CDR3 sequence: CASSQEGQGDTGELFF. Written as DNA, the CDR3 is TGCGCCAGCAGCCAAGAAGGCCAGGGTGATACCGGGGAGCTGTTTTTT.

This clone was seen once. V usage is TRBV6-5 and J usage is TRBJ2-4; 11 positions agree with TRBD2. Trimming at V came to 6 bases and at J to 7 bases, leaving 8 bases not matched to a gene. This CDR3 has 15 amino acids. From germline, CDR1 is MNHEY and CDR2 SVGAGI. CDR3 loop: CASSLAGGLANIQYF. CDR3 nucleotide sequence: TGTGCCAGCAGCCTAGCGGGAGGATTGGCGAACATTCAGTACTTC.

The sample holds one count of this clone. The J gene is TRBJ1-1, the V gene TRBV5-6; D gene uncertain. Germline lookup yields CDR1 SGHDT and CDR2 YYEEEE. The CDR3 contains 15 residues. Deletions cut 0 bases from V and 0 bases from J, with 9 bases between. CDR3 residues: CASSLVSSMNTEAFF. DNA of the CDR3: TGTGCCAGCAGCTTGGTTTCATCCATGAACACTGAAGCTTTCTTT.

The rearrangement joins TRBV5-5 to TRBJ2-7, with TRBD1 identical over 11 bases. The germline V gene has CDR1 SGHKS and CDR2 YYEKEE (reference sequence). V dropped 1 base and J dropped 2; count of bases not matched to a gene: 8. The CDR3 sequence is 17 residues long. The CDR3 region is CASSLTSSGQGAYEQYF. The CDR3 DNA reads as TGTGCCAGCAGCTTGACCTCATCGGGACAGGGGGCCTACGAGCAGTACTTC.

V and J are TRBV29-1 and TRBJ2-7, with 7 bases lining up with TRBD1. There are 12 residues in the CDR3. With 5 bases clipped from V and 2 bases from J, the junction kept 3 bases outside the gene matches. The germline V gene encodes CDR1 SQVTM and CDR2 ANQGSEA. The CDR3 DNA reads TGCAGCGTTTGGCAGGGGGCCTACGAGCAGTACTTC. Its translation is CSVWQGAYEQYF.

The rearrangement uses TRBV6-4 and TRBJ2-3, with 9 bases lining up with TRBD2. The CDR3 has 16 residues. Germline V lookup: CDR1 MRHNA, CDR2 SNTAGT. V shed 0 bases, J shed 2 bases, and the junction held 3 bases outside the gene matches. Here the CDR3 DNA reads TGTGCCAGCAGTGACTCGCCTAGCGGGACCACAGATACGCAGTATTTT. Its protein is CASSDSPSGTTDTQYF.